This entry lists 20 T cell receptor beta chains sequenced from one sample in a study of blood T cell repertoires in COVID-19. TCRdb keeps only in-frame clones here, not all; method: immunoSEQ multiplex PCR. The repertoire holds about 220,000 clones, 88% seen once, with around 15% in the top ten. Sequencing used PBMCs or T cells enriched from blood (not recorded which). The receptors originated from a woman between 50 and 59 years old with acute COVID-19.

For this clone: Other DNA sequences in this sample translate to the same CDR3. The chain couples TRBV5-1 to TRBJ1-2; TRBD1 matches 9 bases. This CDR3 region has 14 residues. Germline loops: CDR1 SGHRS, CDR2 YFSETQ. With V trimmed by 5 bases and J by 5 bases, 7 bases remained unmatched. The CDR3 here is CASSLGQGSYGYTF. Written as DNA, the CDR3 is TGCGCCAGCAGTCTTGGACAGGGGTCTTATGGCTACACCTTC.

This clone was observed a single time. The DNA for the CDR3 is TGTGCCAGCAGTTCCTCACCGGGACAAATCTACGAGCAGTACTTC. It codes for CASSSSPGQIYEQYF. The chain is built from TRBV27 and TRBJ2-7, with D tentatively TRBD1 (6 bases). This CDR3 is 15 amino acids long. With 4 bases removed from V and 3 bases from J, the gap between germline ends came to 16 bases. Germline CDR1 and CDR2: MNHEY and SMNVEV (reference sequence).

The chain uses TRBV27 and TRBJ2-7, with D possibly matching TRBD1 (6 bases). The germline CDR1 and CDR2 sequences are MNHEY and SMNVEV (reference sequence). Trimming stripped 2 bases from V and 3 bases from J, with 11 bases between. The CDR3 runs 14 residues. For the CDR3, the DNA is TGTGCCAGCAGTTTAGTGGGACACCGCTACGAGCAGTACTTC. It codes for CASSLVGHRYEQYF.

CDR3 sequence: CASSLRGSDNEQFF. The CDR3, as DNA: TGTGCCAGCAGTTTACGGGGATCTGACAATGAGCAGTTCTTC. The chain combines TRBV28 with TRBJ2-1; D may be TRBD2 (5 bases). The CDR3 is 14 residues long. Between the trimmed V and J ends, which lost 2 bases and 5 bases, there was a span of 10 bases. From germline, CDR1 is MDHEN and CDR2 SYDVKM.

The genes are TRBV7-2 and TRBJ2-7; 9 positions agree with TRBD2. Per germline, CDR1 SGHTA and CDR2 FQGNSA. The V and J ends lost 4 bases and 0 bases, in that order; junction bases with no gene match: 4. This CDR3 has 15 residues. The DNA of the CDR3 is TGTGCCAGCAGCTACCATAGCGGGAGCTCCTACGAGCAGTACTTC. Protein product: CASSYHSGSSYEQYF.

The V gene is TRBV9, the J gene TRBJ2-2, with TRBD2 matching 15 bases. The V segment lost 0 bases and the J segment 4 bases; nucleotides outside the gene matches: 10. Germline assignment: CDR1 SGDLS and CDR2 YYNGEE. This CDR3 contains 20 residues. CDR3 nucleotides: TGTGCCAGCAGCGTAGCCGGGACTAGCGGGAGGACCCCCCGCACCGGGGAGCTGTTTTTT. Its protein is CASSVAGTSGRTPRTGELFF.

The chain employs TRBV5-5 and TRBJ2-1; 11 nucleotides match TRBD2. Losses at the gene ends were 3 bases for V and 0 bases for J; bases not matched to a gene: 14. The CDR3 has 20 residues. Germline V gene sequence: CDR1 SGHKS, CDR2 YYEKEE (reference sequence). The CDR3 nucleotides read TGTGCCAGCAGCTCACCACTAGGGACTAGCGGCTTAAGCTCCTACAATGAGCAGTTCTTC. It is translated as CASSSPLGTSGLSSYNEQFF.

The chain carries TRBV29-1 and TRBJ2-3, with TRBD2 matching over 7 bases. Germline-derived CDR1 and CDR2 are SQVTM and ANQGSEA. V lost 7 bases, J lost 6 bases, and 13 bases stayed unmatched. The CDR3 is made up of 14 amino acids. CDR3 DNA: TGCAGCGCTACTATCGCTAGCGGAAGGGATACGCAGTATTTT. This translates into CSATIASGRDTQYF.

The chain recombines TRBV30 with TRBJ1-5, with D tentatively TRBD1 (5 bases). The CDR3 contains 13 residues. The germline V and J ends were trimmed by 5 bases and 3 bases, with 11 bases remaining between them. Germline V gene sequence: CDR1 GTSNPN, CDR2 SVGIG (reference sequence). The CDR3 is CAWGAGPNQPQHF. Written as DNA, the CDR3 is TGTGCCTGGGGGGCAGGTCCCAATCAGCCCCAGCATTTT.

V usage is TRBV7-2 and J usage is TRBJ2-7; D is possibly TRBD1 (5 bases). This CDR3 is built from 13 residues. V was trimmed by 3 bases and J by 5 bases, leaving 11 bases between them. Germline loops: CDR1 SGHTA, CDR2 FQGNSA. Here the CDR3 DNA reads TGTGCCAGCAGCTTGGGGCCAGCCCACGAGCAGTACTTC. This translates into CASSLGPAHEQYF.

V gene TRBV5-1 combines with J gene TRBJ2-5; the D gene is possibly TRBD2 (5 bases). The CDR3 is made up of 14 amino acids. Trimming took 1 base from V and 7 from J, leaving 14 bases between them. CDR1 SGHRS and CDR2 YFSETQ come from the germline V gene. The CDR3 bases are TGCGCCAGCAGCTTGAAATCTAGCCCCCCGACCCAGTACTTC. Its translation: CASSLKSSPPTQYF.

This clone was observed a handful of times. The V call is TRBV24-1, the J call TRBJ2-1; D possibly corresponds to TRBD1 (6 bases). Trimming stripped 5 bases from V and 10 bases from J, with 11 bases between. The CDR3 totals 12 residues. Germline CDR1 is KGHDR and CDR2 is SFDVKD. The CDR3 is CATSGPTGEQFF. The CDR3 nucleotides are TGTGCCACCAGTGGGCCGACAGGAGAGCAGTTCTTC.

This sequence joins TRBV12-5 and TRBJ2-1; weak D call: TRBD1 (6 bases). V was cut by 6 bases and J by 4 bases, with 16 bases left in between. The CDR3 consists of 15 residues. CDR1 and CDR2 from the germline V gene are LGHNT and FRNRAP. The CDR3 spells CASGPGTTRYNEQFF. The CDR3 DNA reads TGTGCTAGTGGCCCCGGGACAACTAGATACAATGAGCAGTTCTTC.

This chain uses TRBV5-6 with TRBJ1-5, with a possible D match to TRBD1 (6 bases). V was trimmed by 4 bases and J by 3 bases, leaving 11 bases between them. The CDR3 runs to 14 residues. Germline V gene sequence: CDR1 SGHDT, CDR2 YYEEEE. The CDR3 loop is CASSKDRVNQPQHF. CDR3 nucleotides: TGTGCCAGCAGCAAGGACAGAGTCAATCAGCCCCAGCATTTT.

The chain recombines TRBV3-1 (or the pseudogene TRBV3-2) with TRBJ1-2; D is uncertain. The CDR3 loop spans 13 amino acids. V was cut by 3 bases and J by 7 bases, with 12 bases left in between. CDR1 and CDR2 (germline): LGHDT, YNNKEL (reference sequence). The CDR3, as DNA: TGTGCCAGCAGCCACTCTGGGGAGCGTGGCTACACCTTC. Its translation is CASSHSGERGYTF.

The chain couples TRBV28 to TRBJ1-4; D gene ambiguous. Per germline, CDR1 MDHEN and CDR2 SYDVKM. Trimming took 5 bases from V and 0 from J, leaving 25 bases between them. The CDR3 consists of 20 residues. CDR3 coding DNA: TGTGCCAGCAGTCTTGTTACCATTCGGCGGCTACTCGCAACTAATGAAAAACTGTTTTTT. It specifies CASSLVTIRRLLATNEKLFF. The complete variable domain, with remaining parts taken from reference TRBV28 and TRBJ1-4, reads DVKVTQSSRYLVKRTGEKVFLECVQDMDHENMFWYRQDPGLGLRLIYFSYDVKMKEKGDIPEGYSVSREKKERFSLILESASTNQTSMYLCASSLVTIRRLLATNEKLFFGSGTQLSVL.

The chain uses TRBV3-1 (or the pseudogene TRBV3-2) and TRBJ1-3; D not resolved. CDR3 length equals 15 residues. The germline V gene has CDR1 LGHDT and CDR2 YNNKEL (reference sequence). Trimming took 0 bases from V and 0 from J, leaving 6 bases between them. The chain's CDR3 is CASSQDPVSGNTIYF. In nucleotides, the CDR3 is TGTGCCAGCAGCCAAGATCCCGTCTCTGGAAACACCATATATTTT.

The rearrangement uses TRBV29-1 and TRBJ2-3; TRBD2 aligns across 10 bases. CDR3 length equals 16 residues. V was clipped by 8 bases and J by 0 bases; unmatched bases: 11. Germline V CDR1 and CDR2: SQVTM, ANQGSEA. The CDR3, as DNA: TGCAGCTTGGCGAGGACTAGCGGAGATAGCACAGATACGCAGTATTTT. Its translation: CSLARTSGDSTDTQYF.

The chain employs TRBV2 and TRBJ1-4; 11 nucleotides line up with TRBD1. From germline, CDR1 is SNHLY and CDR2 FYNNEI. This CDR3 region has 17 residues. V was clipped by 6 bases and J by 2 bases; unmatched bases: 8. The chain's CDR3 is CASRLGQGAQTNEKLFF. CDR3 DNA sequence: TGTGCCAGCAGGCTCGGACAGGGGGCTCAGACTAATGAAAAACTGTTTTTT. Filled out from reference TRBV2 and TRBJ1-4, the complete variable domain reads EPEVTQTPSHQVTQMGQEVILRCVPISNHLYFYWYRQILGQKVEFLVSFYNNEISEKSEIFDDQFSVERPDGSNFTLKIRSTKLEDSAMYFCASRLGQGAQTNEKLFFGSGTQLSVL.

The chain joins TRBV3-1 (or the pseudogene TRBV3-2) to TRBJ2-3; the D is unclear. Germline CDR1 is LGHDT and CDR2 is YNNKEL (reference sequence). The CDR3 is made up of 15 amino acids. Trimming shortened V by 6 bases and J by 4 bases, and 17 bases separated the two germline ends. The CDR3 loop reads CASSLTGSLADTQYF. The CDR3 DNA sequence: TGTGCCAGCAGTCTTACGGGTAGTTTGGCAGATACGCAGTATTTT.